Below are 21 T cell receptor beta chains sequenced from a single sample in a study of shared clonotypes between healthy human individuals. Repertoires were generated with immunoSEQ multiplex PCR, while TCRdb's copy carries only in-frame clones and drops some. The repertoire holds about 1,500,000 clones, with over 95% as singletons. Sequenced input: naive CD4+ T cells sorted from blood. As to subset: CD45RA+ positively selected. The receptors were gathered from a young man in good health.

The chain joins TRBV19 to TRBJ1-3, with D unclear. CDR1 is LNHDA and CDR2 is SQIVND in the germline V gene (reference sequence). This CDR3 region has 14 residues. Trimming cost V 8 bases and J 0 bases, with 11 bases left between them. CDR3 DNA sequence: TGTGCCAGTGCTGCTCGCGTCTCTGGAAACACCATATATTTT. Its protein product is CASAARVSGNTIYF.

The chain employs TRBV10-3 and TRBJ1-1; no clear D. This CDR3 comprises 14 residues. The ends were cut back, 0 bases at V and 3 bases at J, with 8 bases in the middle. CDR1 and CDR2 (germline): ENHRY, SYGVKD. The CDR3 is CAISESGEDTEAFF. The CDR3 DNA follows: TGTGCCATCAGTGAGTCTGGGGAAGACACTGAAGCTTTCTTT.

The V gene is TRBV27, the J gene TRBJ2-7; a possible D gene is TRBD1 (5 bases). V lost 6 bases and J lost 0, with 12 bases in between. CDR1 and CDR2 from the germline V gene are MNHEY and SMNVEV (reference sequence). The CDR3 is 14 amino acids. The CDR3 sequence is CASSHDRSSYEQYF. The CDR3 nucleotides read TGTGCCAGCAGCCACGACAGAAGCTCCTACGAGCAGTACTTC.

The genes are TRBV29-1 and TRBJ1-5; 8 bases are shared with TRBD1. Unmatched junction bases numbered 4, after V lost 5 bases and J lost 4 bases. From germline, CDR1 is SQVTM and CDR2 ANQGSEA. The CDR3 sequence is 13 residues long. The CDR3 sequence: CSVHTGGNQPQHF. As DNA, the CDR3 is TGCAGCGTTCACACAGGGGGGAATCAGCCCCAGCATTTT.

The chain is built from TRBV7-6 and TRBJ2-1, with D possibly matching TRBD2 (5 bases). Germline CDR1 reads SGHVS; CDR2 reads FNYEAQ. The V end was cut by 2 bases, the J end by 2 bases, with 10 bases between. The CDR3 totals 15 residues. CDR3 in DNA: TGTGCCAGCAGCTTACTGAGCGGTCCCTACAATGAGCAGTTCTTC. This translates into CASSLLSGPYNEQFF.

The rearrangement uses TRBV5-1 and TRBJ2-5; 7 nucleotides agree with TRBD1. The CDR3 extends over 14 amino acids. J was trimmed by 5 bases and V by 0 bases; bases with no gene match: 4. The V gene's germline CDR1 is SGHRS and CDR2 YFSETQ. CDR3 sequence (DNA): TGCGCCAGCAGCTTGGTGACAGGGATGGAGACCCAGTACTTC. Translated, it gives CASSLVTGMETQYF.

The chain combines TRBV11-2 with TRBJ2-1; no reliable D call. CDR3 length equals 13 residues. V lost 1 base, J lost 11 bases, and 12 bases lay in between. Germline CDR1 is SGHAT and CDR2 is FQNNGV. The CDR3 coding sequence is TGTGCCAGCAGCTTAGCTCTCCGTGATCAGCAGTTCTTC. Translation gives CASSLALRDQQFF.

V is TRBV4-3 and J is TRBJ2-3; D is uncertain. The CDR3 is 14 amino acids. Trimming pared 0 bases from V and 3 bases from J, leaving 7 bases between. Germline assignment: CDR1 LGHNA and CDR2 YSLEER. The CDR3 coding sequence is TGCGCCAGCAGCCAAGATAAGGGAACAGATACGCAGTATTTT. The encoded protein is CASSQDKGTDTQYF.

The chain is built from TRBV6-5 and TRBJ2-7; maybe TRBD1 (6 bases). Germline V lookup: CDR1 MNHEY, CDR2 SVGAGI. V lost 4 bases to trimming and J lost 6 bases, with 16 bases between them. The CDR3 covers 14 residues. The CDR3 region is CASSSTGRVLEQYF. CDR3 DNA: TGTGCCAGCAGTTCTACAGGGCGGGTTCTCGAGCAGTACTTC.

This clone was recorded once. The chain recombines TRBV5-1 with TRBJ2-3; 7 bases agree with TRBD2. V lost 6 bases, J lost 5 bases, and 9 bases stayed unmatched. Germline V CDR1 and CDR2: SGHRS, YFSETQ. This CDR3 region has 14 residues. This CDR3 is CASTWGRAIDTQYF. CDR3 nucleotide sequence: TGCGCCAGCACCTGGGGGAGGGCCATAGATACGCAGTATTTT. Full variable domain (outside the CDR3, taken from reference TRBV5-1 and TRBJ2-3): KAGVTQTPRYLIKTRGQQVTLSCSPISGHRSVSWYQQTPGQGLQFLFEYFSETQRNKGNFPGRFSGRQFSNSRSEMNVSTLELGDSALYLCASTWGRAIDTQYFGPGTRLTVL.

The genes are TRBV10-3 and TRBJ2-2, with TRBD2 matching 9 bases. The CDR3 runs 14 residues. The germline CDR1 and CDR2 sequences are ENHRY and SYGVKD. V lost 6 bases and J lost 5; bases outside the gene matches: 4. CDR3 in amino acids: CAIRAGGGTGELFF. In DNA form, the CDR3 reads TGTGCCATCAGAGCGGGAGGTGGTACCGGGGAGCTGTTTTTT.

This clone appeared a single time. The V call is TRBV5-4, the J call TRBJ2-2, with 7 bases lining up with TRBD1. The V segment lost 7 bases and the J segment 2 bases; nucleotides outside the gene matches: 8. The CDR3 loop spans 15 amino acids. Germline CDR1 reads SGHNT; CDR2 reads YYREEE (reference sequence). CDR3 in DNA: TGTGCCAGCTATATGGACAGGATAAACACCGGGGAGCTGTTTTTT. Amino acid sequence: CASYMDRINTGELFF.

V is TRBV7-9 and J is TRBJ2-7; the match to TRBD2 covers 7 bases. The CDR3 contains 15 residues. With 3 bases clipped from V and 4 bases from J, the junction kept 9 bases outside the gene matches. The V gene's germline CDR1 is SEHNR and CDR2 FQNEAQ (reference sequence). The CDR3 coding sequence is TGTGCCAGCAGCTTTGGTGTAGTGGGAGGGTACGAGCAGTACTTC. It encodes CASSFGVVGGYEQYF.

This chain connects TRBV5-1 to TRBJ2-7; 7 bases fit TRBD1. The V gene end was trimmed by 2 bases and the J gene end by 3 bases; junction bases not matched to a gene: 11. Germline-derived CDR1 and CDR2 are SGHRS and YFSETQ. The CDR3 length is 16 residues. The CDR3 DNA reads TGCGCCAGCAGCTTTAGGTCCTCCGGGACAGACTACGAGCAGTACTTC. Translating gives CASSFRSSGTDYEQYF.

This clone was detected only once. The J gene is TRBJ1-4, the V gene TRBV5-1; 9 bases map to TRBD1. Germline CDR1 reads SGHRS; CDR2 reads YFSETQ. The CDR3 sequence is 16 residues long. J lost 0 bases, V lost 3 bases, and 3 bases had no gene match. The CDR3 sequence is CASSWGDRATNEKLFF. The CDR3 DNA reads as TGCGCCAGCAGCTGGGGGGACAGGGCAACTAATGAAAAACTGTTTTTT.

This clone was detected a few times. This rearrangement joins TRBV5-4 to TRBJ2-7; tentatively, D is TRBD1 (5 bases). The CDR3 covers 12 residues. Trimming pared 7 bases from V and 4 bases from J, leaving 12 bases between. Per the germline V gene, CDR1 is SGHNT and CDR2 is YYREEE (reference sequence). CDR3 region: CASQGEGYEQYF. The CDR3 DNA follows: TGTGCCAGCCAAGGGGAAGGGTACGAGCAGTACTTC.

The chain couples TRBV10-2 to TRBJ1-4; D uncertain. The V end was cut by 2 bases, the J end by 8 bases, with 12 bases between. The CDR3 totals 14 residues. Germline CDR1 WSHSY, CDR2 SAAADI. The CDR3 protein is CASSEVSSGEKLFF. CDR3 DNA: TGCGCCAGCAGTGAGGTTTCTAGTGGAGAAAAACTGTTTTTT.

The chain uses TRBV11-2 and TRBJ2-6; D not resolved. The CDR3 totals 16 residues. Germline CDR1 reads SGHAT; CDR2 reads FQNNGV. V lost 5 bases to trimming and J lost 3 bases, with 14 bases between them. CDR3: CASSTIPRVGANVLTF. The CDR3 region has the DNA TGTGCCAGCAGCACTATTCCAAGGGTTGGGGCCAACGTCCTGACTTTC.

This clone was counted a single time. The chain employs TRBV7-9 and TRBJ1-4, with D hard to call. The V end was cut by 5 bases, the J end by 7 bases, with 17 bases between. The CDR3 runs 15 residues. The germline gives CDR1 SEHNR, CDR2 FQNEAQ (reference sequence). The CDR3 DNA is TGTGCCAGCAGCCAACACGGACCTTCGGGTGAAAAACTGTTTTTT. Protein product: CASSQHGPSGEKLFF. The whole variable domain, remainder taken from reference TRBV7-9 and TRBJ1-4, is DTGVSQNPRHKITKRGQNVTFRCDPISEHNRLYWYRQTLGQGPEFLTYFQNEAQLEKSRLLSDRFSAERPKGSFSTLEIQRTEQGDSAMYLCASSQHGPSGEKLFFGSGTQLSVL.

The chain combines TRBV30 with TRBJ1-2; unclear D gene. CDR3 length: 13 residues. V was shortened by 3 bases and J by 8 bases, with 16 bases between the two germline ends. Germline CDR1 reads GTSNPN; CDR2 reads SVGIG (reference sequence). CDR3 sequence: CAWRVLGVGGYTF. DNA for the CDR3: TGTGCCTGGAGGGTGTTGGGAGTAGGCGGCTACACCTTC. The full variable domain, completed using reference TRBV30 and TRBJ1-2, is SQTIHQWPATLVQPVGSPLSLECTVEGTSNPNLYWYRQAAGRGLQLLFYSVGIGQISSEVPQNLSASRPQDRQFILSSKKLLLSDSGFYLCAWRVLGVGGYTFGSGTRLTVV.

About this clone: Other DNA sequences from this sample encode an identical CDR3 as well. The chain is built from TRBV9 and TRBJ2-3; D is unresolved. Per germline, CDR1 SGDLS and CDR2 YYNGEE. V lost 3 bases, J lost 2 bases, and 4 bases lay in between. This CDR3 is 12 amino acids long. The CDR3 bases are TGTGCCAGCAGCGCAACCACAGATACGCAGTATTTT. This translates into CASSATTDTQYF. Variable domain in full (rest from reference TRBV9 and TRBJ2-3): DSGVTQTPKHLITATGQRVTLRCSPRSGDLSVYWYQQSLDQGLQFLIQYYNGEERAKGNILERFSAQQFPDLHSELNLSSLELGDSALYFCASSATTDTQYFGPGTRLTVL.